The text below deals with one T cell receptor beta chain. Antigen unknown. Other DNA sequences within the sample encode an identical CDR3. This entry comes from a study of shared clonotypes between healthy human individuals. Generated by immunoSEQ multiplex PCR, the TCRdb table keeps only in-frame clones and is missing some. The sample carries about 770,000 clones, 55% to 75% recorded once. General study results and limits: Although depth was large, rarefaction showed that sequencing of the sorted subsets was incomplete.

This CDR3 has 16 amino acids. V shed 1 base, J shed 5 bases, and the junction held 6 bases outside the gene matches. Per germline, CDR1 SGHVS and CDR2 FNYEAQ. This chain links TRBV7-6 with TRBJ2-5; 11 nucleotides line up with TRBD2. This clonotype was sampled from a young woman in good health. The sample consisted of memory CD4+ T cells sorted from blood. The subset was: CD45RA-negative fraction. The CDR3 DNA is TGTGCCAGCAGCTTAGGTCTAGCGGGAGGTGAGGAGACCCAGTACTTC. It specifies CASSLGLAGGEETQYF.